The 15 T cell receptor beta chains in this list originate from one sample, sequenced in a study of T cell responses to AZD1222 COVID-19 vaccine. Generated by immunoSEQ multiplex PCR, the TCRdb table keeps only in-frame clones and is missing some. The repertoire consists of about 160,000 clones, with about 90% occurring once and the leading ten covering approximately 0.98%. The sequencing here drew on peripheral blood, taken 28 days after the second AZD1222 dose. The origin of the receptors is an adult who received the AZD1222 COVID-19 vaccine.

This chain joins TRBV10-2 and TRBJ2-3; D unclear. Trimming left V 3 bases short and J 2 bases short, with 12 bases between. CDR3 length: 15 amino acids. Germline V gene lookup returns CDR1 WSHSY and CDR2 SAAADI. The CDR3 spells CASSDENTYTDTQYF. DNA of the CDR3: TGCGCCAGCAGTGACGAGAACACCTACACAGATACGCAGTATTTT.

The chain employs TRBV10-3 and TRBJ2-2, with 7 nucleotides matching TRBD1. Germline CDR1 is ENHRY and CDR2 is SYGVKD. This CDR3 has 15 residues. Trimming took 5 bases from V and 3 from J; bases not matched to a gene: 6. CDR3 region: CAISLQGSDTGELFF. The CDR3 region has the DNA TGTGCCATCAGTTTACAGGGGTCGGACACCGGGGAGCTGTTTTTT.

This chain connects TRBV6-2 or TRBV6-3 to TRBJ2-3; 8 nucleotides match TRBD2. Germline lookup yields CDR1 MNHEY and CDR2 SVGEGT. The J segment lost 5 bases and the V segment lost 6 bases, leaving 13 bases of the junction unmatched. The CDR3 loop spans 16 amino acids. CDR3 sequence: CASSPGASGPKDTQYF. CDR3 coding DNA: TGTGCCAGCAGCCCGGGGGCTAGCGGGCCGAAAGATACGCAGTATTTT.

J is TRBJ2-6 and V is TRBV10-2, with D tentatively TRBD1 (5 bases). Trimming pared 5 bases from V and 0 bases from J, leaving 11 bases between. The CDR3 covers 16 residues. CDR1 and CDR2 (germline): WSHSY, SAAADI. CDR3 DNA sequence: TGCGCCAGCAGTCCTAACAGGCGCTCTGGGGCCAACGTCCTGACTTTC. Translated: CASSPNRRSGANVLTF.

The gene calls are TRBV7-2 and TRBJ1-3, with D unclear. Germline V gives CDR1 SGHTA, CDR2 FQGNSA. CDR3 length equals 17 residues. V was pared by 1 base and J by 0 bases, with 13 bases between. The CDR3 coding sequence is TGTGCCAGCAGCTTAGGGGCTCCAGCGCTCTCTGGAAACACCATATATTTT. Translating it yields CASSLGAPALSGNTIYF.

The chain has TRBV9 and TRBJ1-2; D ambiguous. CDR3 length equals 12 residues. Germline CDR1 and CDR2: SGDLS and YYNGEE. V was clipped by 3 bases and J by 4 bases, with 7 bases between them. CDR3: CASSAVPYGYTF. CDR3 nucleotides: TGTGCCAGCAGCGCCGTTCCCTATGGCTACACCTTC.

This clone showed up just once. V is TRBV5-1 and J is TRBJ1-2, with D uncertain. Germline V CDR1 and CDR2: SGHRS, YFSETQ. The V end was cut by 4 bases, the J end by 5 bases, with 15 bases between. The CDR3 contains 14 residues. The DNA for the CDR3 is TGCGCCAGCAGCCTGTTCGAGACGGGGTATGGCTACACCTTC. Translated, it gives CASSLFETGYGYTF.

The chain recombines TRBV6-5 with TRBJ1-3, with 7 bases matching TRBD1. Germline CDR1 is MNHEY and CDR2 is SVGAGI. The junction had 4 bases not matched to a gene; V was cut back by 2 bases and J by 3 bases. The CDR3 has 15 residues. In DNA form, the CDR3 reads TGTGCCAGCAGTTACCAGGGGGTGGGTGGAAACACCATATATTTT. Translating gives CASSYQGVGGNTIYF.

V is TRBV5-1 and J is TRBJ1-3; D gene ambiguous. The V and J ends lost 1 base and 0 bases respectively, with 8 bases between them. The CDR3 has 15 residues. The germline CDR1 and CDR2 sequences are SGHRS and YFSETQ. The CDR3 reads CASSLSVTSGNTIYF. In DNA form, the CDR3 reads TGCGCCAGCAGCTTGTCGGTTACCTCTGGAAACACCATATATTTT.

V is TRBV7-9 and J is TRBJ1-2, with a weak D call TRBD1 (6 bases). The ends were cut back, 3 bases at V and 8 bases at J, with 16 bases in the middle. The germline V gene has CDR1 SEHNR and CDR2 FQNEAQ (reference sequence). The CDR3 has 14 residues. The CDR3 region has the DNA TGTGCCAGCAGCTTGGGTGACAGGCCTCGAGGCTACACCTTC. As protein: CASSLGDRPRGYTF.

The rearrangement links TRBV5-8 to TRBJ1-1; 8 bases are a match to TRBD1. The CDR3 has 13 residues. J lost 3 bases, V lost 6 bases, and 4 bases had no gene match. CDR1 and CDR2 from the germline V gene are SGHTS and YDEGEE. CDR3: CASTRTGYTEAFF. The DNA of the CDR3 is TGTGCCAGCACCAGGACAGGGTACACTGAAGCTTTCTTT.

This clone appeared a single time. This chain joins TRBV29-1 and TRBJ2-3; TRBD2 agrees at 7 bases. The V gene's germline CDR1 is SQVTM and CDR2 ANQGSEA. CDR3 length: 13 amino acids. The CDR3 spells CSSGGWGTDTQYF. CDR3 DNA: TGCAGTTCGGGGGGTTGGGGCACAGATACGCAGTATTTT.

The rearrangement uses TRBV5-4 and TRBJ1-2, with a weak D call TRBD1 (5 bases). Germline CDR1 and CDR2: SGHNT and YYREEE (reference sequence). This CDR3 spans 14 amino acids. Trimming took off 1 base at V and 4 bases at J, with 11 bases between the two ends. CDR3 nucleotides: TGTGCCAGCAGCTTGCAGGGATCGATCTATGGCTACACCTTC. It specifies CASSLQGSIYGYTF.

This rearrangement joins TRBV9 to TRBJ1-1, with TRBD1 matching over 7 bases. The ends lost 3 bases at V and 0 bases at J; junction bases unmatched: 5. Germline loops: CDR1 SGDLS, CDR2 YYNGEE. CDR3 length: 15 residues. The CDR3 protein is CASSAATGMNTEAFF. The DNA of the CDR3 is TGTGCCAGCAGCGCGGCGACAGGGATGAACACTGAAGCTTTCTTT.

The V gene is TRBV5-6, the J gene TRBJ2-5; TRBD2 matches 7 bases. Germline V lookup: CDR1 SGHDT, CDR2 YYEEEE. The trim removed 4 bases at V and 2 bases at J, leaving 5 bases unmatched. The CDR3 has 14 residues. CDR3 sequence reads: CASSGGGWQETQYF. In nucleotides, the CDR3 is TGTGCCAGCAGCGGGGGGGGGTGGCAAGAGACCCAGTACTTC.